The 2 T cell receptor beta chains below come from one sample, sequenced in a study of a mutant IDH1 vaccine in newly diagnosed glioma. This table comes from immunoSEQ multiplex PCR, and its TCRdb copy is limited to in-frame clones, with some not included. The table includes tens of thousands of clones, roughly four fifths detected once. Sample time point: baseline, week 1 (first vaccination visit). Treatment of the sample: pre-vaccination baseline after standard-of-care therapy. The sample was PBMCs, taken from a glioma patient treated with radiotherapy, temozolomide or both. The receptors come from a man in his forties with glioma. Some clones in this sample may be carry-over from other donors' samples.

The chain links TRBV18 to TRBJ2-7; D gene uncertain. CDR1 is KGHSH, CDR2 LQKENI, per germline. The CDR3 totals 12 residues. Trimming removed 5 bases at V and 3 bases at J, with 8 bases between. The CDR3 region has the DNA TGTGCCAGCTCATGGGGTAACTACGAGCAGTACTTC. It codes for CASSWGNYEQYF. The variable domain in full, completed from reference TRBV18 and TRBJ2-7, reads NAGVMQNPRHLVRRRGQEARLRCSPMKGHSHVYWYRQLPEEGLKFMVYLQKENIIDESGMPKERFSAEFPKEGPSILRIQQVVRGDSAAYFCASSWGNYEQYFGPGTRLTVT.

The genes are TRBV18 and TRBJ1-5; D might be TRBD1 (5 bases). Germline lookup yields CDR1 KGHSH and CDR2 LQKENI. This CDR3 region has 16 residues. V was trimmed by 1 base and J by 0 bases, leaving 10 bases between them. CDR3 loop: CASSPRQQDSNQPQHF. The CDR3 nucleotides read TGTGCCAGCTCACCACGACAGCAGGATAGCAATCAGCCCCAGCATTTT.